These 24 T cell receptor beta chains were sequenced from one sample in a study of shared clonotypes between healthy human individuals. Produced via immunoSEQ multiplex PCR; TCRdb's table is partial and in-frame only. The sample includes 800,000 to 1,200,000 clones, more than 75% of them seen just once. What was sequenced was memory CD4+ T cells from PBMCs. Indicated subset: CD45RA-negative fraction. The receptors were sampled from a young man in good health. Some clones in this sample may be carry-over from other donors' samples.

The chain links TRBV28 to TRBJ1-3, with 7 bases lining up with TRBD1. CDR3 size: 13 residues. The V and J ends lost 8 bases and 8 bases, in that order; junction bases with no gene match: 9. Germline V gene sequence: CDR1 MDHEN, CDR2 SYDVKM. This CDR3 reads CASEDRLKDTIYF. Written as DNA, the CDR3 is TGTGCCAGCGAGGACAGGTTGAAGGACACCATATATTTT.

With respect to this clone: Additional DNA sequences in this sample encode the identical CDR3. The chain has TRBV20-1 and TRBJ2-5; D is unresolved. The CDR3 consists of 11 residues. Looked up from germline, CDR1 is DFQATT and CDR2 is SNEGSKA (reference sequence). Trimming removed 0 bases at V and 7 bases at J, with 6 bases between. DNA of the CDR3: TGCAGTGCTAGAGATCTTGGGACCCAGTACTTC. Residues: CSARDLGTQYF.

V usage is TRBV6-1 and J usage is TRBJ2-4; TRBD1 is a possible D gene (6 bases). V lost 4 bases to trimming and J lost 1 base, with 14 bases between them. CDR1 and CDR2 from the germline V gene are MNHNS and SASEGT. This CDR3 region has 16 residues. This CDR3 reads CASSALDSRAKNIQYF. The CDR3 DNA follows: TGTGCCAGCAGTGCCCTGGACAGCCGGGCCAAAAACATTCAGTACTTC.

The V gene is TRBV28, the J gene TRBJ2-1; 8 bases align to TRBD2. CDR1 is MDHEN and CDR2 is SYDVKM in the germline V gene. The CDR3 sequence is 16 residues long. V lost 6 bases, J lost 7 bases, and 14 bases stayed unmatched. The DNA of the CDR3 is TGTGCCAGCAGCCCTCGGGGGGGCCGGCCTGCAAATGAGCAGTTCTTC. Its translation: CASSPRGGRPANEQFF. The whole variable domain, filled in from reference TRBV28 and TRBJ2-1, reads DVKVTQSSRYLVKRTGEKVFLECVQDMDHENMFWYRQDPGLGLRLIYFSYDVKMKEKGDIPEGYSVSREKKERFSLILESASTNQTSMYLCASSPRGGRPANEQFFGPGTRLTVL.

V usage is TRBV4-1 and J usage is TRBJ2-5; 12 bases are shared with TRBD2. CDR3 size: 17 residues. V shed 5 bases and J 5 bases; nucleotides not matched to a gene: 12. The germline V gene encodes CDR1 MGHRA and CDR2 YSYEKL. This chain's CDR3 is CASSTQTSGRGGETQYF. In DNA, the CDR3 is TGCGCCAGCAGCACTCAGACTAGCGGGAGAGGGGGGGAGACCCAGTACTTC.

J is TRBJ1-5 and V is TRBV10-3; D may be TRBD1 (5 bases). CDR1 and CDR2 from the germline V gene are ENHRY and SYGVKD. The CDR3 has 14 amino acids. V was shortened by 6 bases and J by 5 bases, with 14 bases between the two germline ends. The CDR3 DNA is TGTGCCATCAGGAAAACAGGAGATGATCAGCCCCAGCATTTT. Translated: CAIRKTGDDQPQHF.

As DNA, the CDR3 is TGCGCCAGCACGAGAGGGGGGGACTACGAGCAGTACTTC. Residues: CASTRGGDYEQYF. The J gene is TRBJ2-7, the V gene TRBV5-1, with a weak D call TRBD2 (7 bases). The CDR3 consists of 13 residues. Germline values: CDR1 SGHRS, CDR2 YFSETQ. V lost 6 bases, J lost 3 bases, and 13 bases lay in between. Supplemented by reference TRBV5-1 and TRBJ2-7, the full variable domain reads KAGVTQTPRYLIKTRGQQVTLSCSPISGHRSVSWYQQTPGQGLQFLFEYFSETQRNKGNFPGRFSGRQFSNSRSEMNVSTLELGDSALYLCASTRGGDYEQYFGPGTRLTVT.

This chain connects TRBV19 to TRBJ2-3; D is possibly TRBD1 or TRBD2 (5 bases each). This CDR3 comprises 16 residues. From germline, CDR1 is LNHDA and CDR2 SQIVND (reference sequence). Trimming took off 6 bases at V and 2 bases at J, with 18 bases between the two ends. As DNA, the CDR3 is TGTGCCAGTAGCCCCCTGGGGCGGACTCACACAGATACGCAGTATTTT. It yields the protein CASSPLGRTHTDTQYF.

J is TRBJ2-1 and V is TRBV28; D uncertain. With 1 base removed from V and 4 bases from J, the gap between germline ends came to 8 bases. Germline values: CDR1 MDHEN, CDR2 SYDVKM. The CDR3 has 14 residues. DNA of the CDR3: TGTGCCAGCAGTTTATCGGTCCTATACAATGAGCAGTTCTTC. Encoded protein: CASSLSVLYNEQFF. Combining the CDR3 with reference TRBV28 and TRBJ2-1 gives the whole variable domain DVKVTQSSRYLVKRTGEKVFLECVQDMDHENMFWYRQDPGLGLRLIYFSYDVKMKEKGDIPEGYSVSREKKERFSLILESASTNQTSMYLCASSLSVLYNEQFFGPGTRLTVL.

CDR3 amino acids: CASSLATEETQYF. In DNA, the CDR3 is TGCGCCAGCAGCTTGGCAACCGAAGAGACCCAGTACTTC. The rearrangement uses TRBV5-1 and TRBJ2-5, with no clear D. CDR1 is SGHRS, CDR2 YFSETQ, per germline. V lost 0 bases and J 3 bases, leaving 6 bases between the germline ends. The CDR3 is 13 amino acids.

J is TRBJ1-1 and V is TRBV6-1; 10 bases agree with TRBD1. CDR1 and CDR2 from the germline V gene are MNHNS and SASEGT. V was clipped by 3 bases and J by 5 bases; unmatched bases: 6. The CDR3 is 15 amino acids. Here the CDR3 DNA reads TGTGCCAGCAGTGACGACAGGGGGCGAAGTACTGAAGCTTTCTTT. This gives the protein CASSDDRGRSTEAFF.

The chain employs TRBV5-1 and TRBJ2-5; 13 nucleotides align to TRBD2. Germline trimming cut 2 bases from V and 2 bases from J; bases unmatched to any gene: 3. The CDR3 runs 16 residues. CDR1 is SGHRS and CDR2 is YFSETQ in the germline V gene. CDR3 DNA: TGCGCCAGCAGCTTAAGACTAGCGGGGGGACAAGAGACCCAGTACTTC. It yields the protein CASSLRLAGGQETQYF.

V and J are TRBV6-5 and TRBJ2-4, with 8 bases fitting TRBD2. Germline loops: CDR1 MNHEY, CDR2 SVGAGI. V was clipped by 0 bases and J by 8 bases; unmatched bases: 6. This CDR3 is built from 15 residues. CDR3 sequence reads: CASSYSIPGGDIQYF. In DNA, the CDR3 is TGTGCCAGCAGTTACTCGATCCCGGGAGGGGACATTCAGTACTTC.

The chain links TRBV28 to TRBJ2-3; D assignment may be TRBD1 or TRBD2 (5 bases each). V lost 5 bases to trimming and J lost 9 bases, with 15 bases between them. The V gene's germline CDR1 is MDHEN and CDR2 SYDVKM. This CDR3 is 13 amino acids long. The CDR3 sequence is CASSPISGPTQYF. CDR3 DNA: TGTGCCAGCAGTCCCATTTCGGGGCCCACGCAGTATTTT.

V is TRBV27 and J is TRBJ2-7; 11 positions match TRBD1. V shed 4 bases, J shed 4 bases, and the junction held 15 bases outside the gene matches. This CDR3 has 18 residues. Germline V gene sequence: CDR1 MNHEY, CDR2 SMNVEV (reference sequence). The CDR3 nucleotides read TGTGCCAGCAGTTCCCGACCCGTGGACAGGGGGCGCGGGTACGAGCAGTACTTC. Amino acids: CASSSRPVDRGRGYEQYF.

V usage is TRBV27 and J usage is TRBJ1-5; possible D gene TRBD1, 5 bases. This CDR3 is 16 amino acids long. Trimming left V 6 bases short and J 3 bases short, with 18 bases between. Germline lookup yields CDR1 MNHEY and CDR2 SMNVEV (reference sequence). The CDR3 region has the DNA TGTGCCAGCAGGGGTTTTGGGGAAGGGGTCAATCAGCCCCAGCATTTT. Its translation: CASRGFGEGVNQPQHF.

The chain combines TRBV27 with TRBJ2-7; D call uncertain. The ends were cut back, 5 bases at V and 3 bases at J, with 11 bases in the middle. Germline V gene sequence: CDR1 MNHEY, CDR2 SMNVEV (reference sequence). This CDR3 spans 13 amino acids. The CDR3 nucleotides read TGTGCCAGCAGTCCGGCGGTGGTCTACGAGCAGTACTTC. The encoded protein is CASSPAVVYEQYF.

With regard to this clone: This sample includes further DNA sequences coding for the same CDR3. The V gene is TRBV5-6, the J gene TRBJ2-6, with D perhaps matching TRBD1 or TRBD2 (5 bases each). The CDR3 has 15 residues. The V gene's germline CDR1 is SGHDT and CDR2 YYEEEE. V was clipped by 1 base and J by 1 base, with 6 bases between them. The CDR3 nucleotides read TGTGCCAGCAGCTTGTGGGGGTCTGGGGCCAACGTCCTGACTTTC. As protein: CASSLWGSGANVLTF.

With respect to this clone: Other DNA sequences within the sample encode an identical CDR3. The rearrangement links TRBV19 to TRBJ2-2; TRBD2 aligns across 9 bases. V shed 3 bases and J 4 bases; nucleotides not matched to a gene: 0. This CDR3 is 14 amino acids long. Germline V gene data show CDR1 as LNHDA and CDR2 as SQIVND (reference sequence). As DNA, the CDR3 is TGTGCCAGTAGTATTAGCGGGGGCACCGGGGAGCTGTTTTTT. Amino acids: CASSISGGTGELFF. Variable domain in full (rest from reference TRBV19 and TRBJ2-2): DGGITQSPKYLFRKEGQNVTLSCEQNLNHDAMYWYRQDPGQGLRLIYYSQIVNDFQKGDIAEGYSVSREKKESFPLTVTSAQKNPTAFYLCASSISGGTGELFFGEGSRLTVL.

Of note for this clone: The junction and the germline gene differ at one end; a read error may be behind it. J is TRBJ1-2 and V is TRBV10-3; D is perhaps TRBD1 (6 bases). Germline loops: CDR1 ENHRY, CDR2 SYGVKD. This CDR3 contains 14 residues. The CDR3 sequence: CASSYSGHPYGYTF. The CDR3 DNA sequence: TGTGCCAGCAGTTACTCGGGACACCCCTATGGCTACACCTTC.

Comments on this clone: The sample has other DNA sequences that encode this CDR3 too. The chain uses TRBV6-5 and TRBJ1-2; possible D gene TRBD1, 5 bases. The CDR3 spans 13 residues. V was clipped by 0 bases and J by 5 bases, with 7 bases between them. Per the germline V gene, CDR1 is MNHEY and CDR2 is SVGAGI. The CDR3 region has the DNA TGTGCCAGCAGTTACTCGAGGGGTTATGGCTACACCTTC. It is translated as CASSYSRGYGYTF.

V usage is TRBV7-9 and J usage is TRBJ2-7, with 8 nucleotides matching TRBD1. Germline V lookup: CDR1 SEHNR, CDR2 FQNEAQ (reference sequence). With V trimmed by 7 bases and J by 0 bases, 5 bases remained unmatched. The CDR3 runs to 14 residues. The CDR3 bases are TGTGCCAGCACCAACAGGGGGATCTCCTACGAGCAGTACTTC. It codes for CASTNRGISYEQYF.

This clone appeared a single time. V and J are TRBV4-3 and TRBJ2-3, with D perhaps assigned TRBD1 or TRBD2 (5 bases each). The germline V and J ends were trimmed by 5 bases and 4 bases, with 10 bases remaining between them. The germline V gene encodes CDR1 LGHNA and CDR2 YSLEER. CDR3 size: 13 residues. CDR3 sequence: CASSRGPPDTQYF. CDR3 coding DNA: TGCGCCAGCAGCAGGGGACCGCCAGATACGCAGTATTTT.

The rearrangement joins TRBV11-3 to TRBJ2-2; TRBD1 aligns across 7 bases. Unmatched junction bases numbered 5, after V lost 5 bases and J lost 2 bases. There are 15 residues in the CDR3. From germline, CDR1 is SGHNT and CDR2 YENEEA. The CDR3 DNA sequence: TGTGCCAGCAGCCCAAGACAGGGCAACACCGGGGAGCTGTTTTTT. It is translated as CASSPRQGNTGELFF.